This TCR beta chain was sequenced for a study of T-cell reconstitution after alpha-beta-depleted transplantation in children. The TCRbeta library incorporated unique molecular identifiers. TCRdb called the PCR reads again in MiXCR, with one record for every CDR3 protein. This table has fewer than 500,000 distinct CDR3 sequences, about 45% appearing once. Study outcomes and limitations: Expanded graft clones numbering several hundred reportedly gave rise to alpha-beta T cells about two months after transplant. Fresh T-cell production supplied most of the T-cell counts and diversity seen one year after transplant. The high TCRbeta diversity at day 60 in some patients came from surviving recipient T cells and thymic progenitors.

As for this clonotype: Its antigen is unknown.

The input for sequencing was PBMCs, taken before TCRalphabeta/CD19-depleted stem cell transplant. This clonotype was sampled from a girl aged 2 to 10 with aplastic anemia, due to receive a stem cell transplant.

The CDR3 DNA reads TGCAGTGCTAACCGCCACGGGACAGGGGAGGCAGATACGCAGTATTTT. It yields the protein CSANRHGTGEADTQYF. The V gene is TRBV20-1, the J gene TRBJ2-3; 10 bases match TRBD1. The CDR3 is 16 residues long. Trimming at V came to 4 bases and at J to 4 bases, leaving 11 bases not matched to a gene. The germline V gene encodes CDR1 DFQATT and CDR2 SNEGSKA (reference sequence).